The source of this TCR beta chain is a study of CD8 T cells in ankylosing spondylitis. Findings and limits, study-wide: As for the disease-linked clones, they showed a CD8+ phenotype and occurred at relatively low frequencies in peripheral blood. Characteristic of ankylosing spondylitis blood, it appeared, was a TCR beta motif comprising eight highly homologous variants. Reports of some motif variants in reactive arthritis synovial fluid and blood predate this one. In ankylosing spondylitis patients, matched synovial fluid reportedly showed significant enrichment of disease-linked clones.

TCRdb used MiXCR to reprocess the 5' RACE reads, holding one entry per CDR3 protein. The sample lists some 700,000 distinct CDR3 sequences; under 20% were seen once. To note about this clonotype: Its antigen is not known.

The sequence came from a male donor with ankylosing spondylitis. Sample: blood, either unsorted or a sorted T cell fraction (not recorded which).

The CDR3 loop reads CASRGGGSGANVLTF. Written as DNA, the CDR3 is TGTGCCAGCCGGGGGGGCGGATCTGGGGCCAACGTCCTGACTTTC. V usage is TRBV19 and J usage is TRBJ2-6; 8 positions agree with TRBD2. The CDR3 runs 15 residues. V shed 9 bases, J shed 1 base, and the junction held 5 bases outside the gene matches. Per germline, CDR1 LNHDA and CDR2 SQIVND (reference sequence).